This passage covers 3 T cell receptor beta chains from one sample sequenced in a study of long-term antiretroviral therapy in people with HIV. Survey-level resolution applied to immunoSEQ assay v3.0. Profiling relied on immunoSEQ multiplex PCR, and the TCRdb table lists in-frame clones only, not all of them. The table has about 35,000 clones, 65% to 75% seen once. The material sequenced was unsorted PBMCs, taken 3 years after starting antiretroviral therapy. The receptor source for this set is a man between 50 and 59 years old with HIV.

The V call is TRBV7-9, the J call TRBJ2-7; 10 positions agree with TRBD2. CDR3 size: 15 residues. Germline-derived CDR1 and CDR2 are SEHNR and FQNEAQ (reference sequence). The junction had 13 bases not matched to a gene; V was cut back by 5 bases and J by 9 bases. CDR3 sequence (DNA): TGTGCCAGCAGCCCCTCAGGGCTAGCGGGGGCAAGGCAGTACTTC. Amino acids: CASSPSGLAGARQYF.

This chain links TRBV9 with TRBJ1-5, with D perhaps matching TRBD1 (6 bases). Trimming removed 0 bases from V and 0 bases from J, with 7 bases in between. This CDR3 is 15 amino acids long. The V gene's germline CDR1 is SGDLS and CDR2 YYNGEE. The CDR3 DNA follows: TGTGCCAGCAGCGTAGCAGGGGATAGCAATCAGCCCCAGCATTTT. It translates to CASSVAGDSNQPQHF.

Written as DNA, the CDR3 is TGTGCCAGCAGGAACACAGGGGCCAACGTCCTGACTTTC. Protein sequence: CASRNTGANVLTF. V usage is TRBV5-6 and J usage is TRBJ2-6; no clear D gene. Trimming took off 5 bases at V and 4 bases at J, with 7 bases between the two ends. Germline V gives CDR1 SGHDT, CDR2 YYEEEE. The length of the CDR3 is 13 residues.